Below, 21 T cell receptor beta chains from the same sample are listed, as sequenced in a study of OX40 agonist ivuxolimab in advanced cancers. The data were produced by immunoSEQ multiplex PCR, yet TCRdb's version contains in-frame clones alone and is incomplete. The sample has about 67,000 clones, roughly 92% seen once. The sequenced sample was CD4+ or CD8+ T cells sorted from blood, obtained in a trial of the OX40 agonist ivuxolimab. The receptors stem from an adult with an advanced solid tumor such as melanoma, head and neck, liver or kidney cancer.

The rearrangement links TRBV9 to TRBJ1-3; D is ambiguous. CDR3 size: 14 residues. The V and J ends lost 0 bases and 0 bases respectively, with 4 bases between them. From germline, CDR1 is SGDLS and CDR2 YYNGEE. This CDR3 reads CASSVGSSGNTIYF. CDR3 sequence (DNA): TGTGCCAGCAGCGTAGGAAGCTCTGGAAACACCATATATTTT.

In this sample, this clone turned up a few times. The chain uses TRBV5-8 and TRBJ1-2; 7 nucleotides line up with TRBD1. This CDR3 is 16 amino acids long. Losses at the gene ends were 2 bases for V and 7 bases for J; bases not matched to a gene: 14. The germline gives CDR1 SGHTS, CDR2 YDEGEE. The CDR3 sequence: CASSFTGSQGVGGYTF. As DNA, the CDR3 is TGTGCCAGCAGCTTTACCGGGTCTCAGGGGGTTGGTGGCTACACCTTC.

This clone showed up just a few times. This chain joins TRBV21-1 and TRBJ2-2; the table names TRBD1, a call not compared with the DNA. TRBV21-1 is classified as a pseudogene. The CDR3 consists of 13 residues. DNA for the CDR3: TGTGCCACCGCAGGGGGCGGCACCGGGGAGCTGTTTTTT. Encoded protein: CATAGGGTGELFF.

This CDR3 is CASSFSGYEQYF. CDR3 in DNA: TGTGCCAGCAGCTTTTCAGGTTACGAGCAGTACTTC. V and J are TRBV11-3 and TRBJ2-7; D gene ambiguous. The germline V and J ends were trimmed by 3 bases and 4 bases, with 7 bases remaining between them. This CDR3 has 12 residues. Per the germline V gene, CDR1 is SGHNT and CDR2 is YENEEA.

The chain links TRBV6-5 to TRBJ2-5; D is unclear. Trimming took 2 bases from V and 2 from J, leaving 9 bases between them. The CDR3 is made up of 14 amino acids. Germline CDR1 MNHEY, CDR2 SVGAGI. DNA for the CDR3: TGTGCCAGCAGTTACAACTTCCCACAAGAGACCCAGTACTTC. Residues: CASSYNFPQETQYF.

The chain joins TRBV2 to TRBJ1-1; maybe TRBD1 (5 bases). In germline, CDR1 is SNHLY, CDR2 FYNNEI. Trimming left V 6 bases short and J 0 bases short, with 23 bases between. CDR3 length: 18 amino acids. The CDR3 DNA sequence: TGTGCCAGCAGCCCCCTCCACCAGGTTGGGGGGATGAACACTGAAGCTTTCTTT. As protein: CASSPLHQVGGMNTEAFF.

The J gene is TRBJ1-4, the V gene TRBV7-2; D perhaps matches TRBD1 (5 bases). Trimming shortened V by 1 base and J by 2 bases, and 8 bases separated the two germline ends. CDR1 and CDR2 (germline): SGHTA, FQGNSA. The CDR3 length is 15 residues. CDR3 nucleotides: TGTGCCAGCAGCTTAGTAGGGGACACTAATGAAAAACTGTTTTTT. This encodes CASSLVGDTNEKLFF.

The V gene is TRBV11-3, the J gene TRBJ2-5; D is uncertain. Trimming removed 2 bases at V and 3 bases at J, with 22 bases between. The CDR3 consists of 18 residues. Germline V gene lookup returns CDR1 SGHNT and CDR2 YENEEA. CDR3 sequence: CASSLSRGNARVKETQYF. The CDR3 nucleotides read TGTGCCAGCAGCTTAAGCAGAGGTAACGCTCGCGTGAAAGAGACCCAGTACTTC.

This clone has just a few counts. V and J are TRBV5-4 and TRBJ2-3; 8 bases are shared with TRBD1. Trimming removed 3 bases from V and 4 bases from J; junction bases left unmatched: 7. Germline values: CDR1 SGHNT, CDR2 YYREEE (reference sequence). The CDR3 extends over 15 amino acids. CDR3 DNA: TGTGCCAGCAGCTCCTGGACAGGGTCCCCAGATACGCAGTATTTT. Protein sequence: CASSSWTGSPDTQYF.

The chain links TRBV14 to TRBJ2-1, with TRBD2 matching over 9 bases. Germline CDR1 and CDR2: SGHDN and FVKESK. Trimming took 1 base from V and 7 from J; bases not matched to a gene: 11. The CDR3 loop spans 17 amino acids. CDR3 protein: CASSQGRLSGRGNEQFF. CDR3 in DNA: TGTGCCAGCAGCCAAGGGCGACTTAGCGGGAGAGGGAATGAGCAGTTCTTC. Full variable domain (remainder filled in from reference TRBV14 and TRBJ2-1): EAGVTQFPSHSVIEKGQTVTLRCDPISGHDNLYWYRRVMGKEIKFLLHFVKESKQDESGMPNNRFLAERTGGTYSTLKVQPAELEDSGVYFCASSQGRLSGRGNEQFFGPGTRLTVL.

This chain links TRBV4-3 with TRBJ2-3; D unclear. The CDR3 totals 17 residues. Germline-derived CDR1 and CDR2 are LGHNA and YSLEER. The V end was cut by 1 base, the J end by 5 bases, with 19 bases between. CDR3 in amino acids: CASSQVRGTNHLDTQYF. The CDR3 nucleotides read TGCGCCAGCAGCCAAGTAAGAGGCACCAACCATCTAGATACGCAGTATTTT.

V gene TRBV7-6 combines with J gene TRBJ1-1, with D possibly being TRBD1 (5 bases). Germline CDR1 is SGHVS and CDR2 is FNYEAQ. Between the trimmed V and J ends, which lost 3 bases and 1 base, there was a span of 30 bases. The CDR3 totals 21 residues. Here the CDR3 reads CASSLDYTYILDNRGNTEAFF. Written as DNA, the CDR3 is TGTGCCAGCAGCTTGGATTATACCTACATACTGGACAATCGAGGGAACACTGAAGCTTTCTTT.

The CDR3: CASSFSSIVYEQYF. The CDR3 region has the DNA TGTGCCAGCAGTTTCTCGAGTATCGTATACGAGCAGTACTTC. The V gene is TRBV28, the J gene TRBJ2-7; D call uncertain. V was shortened by 3 bases and J by 4 bases, with 13 bases between the two germline ends. Germline loops: CDR1 MDHEN, CDR2 SYDVKM. The CDR3 length is 14 residues.

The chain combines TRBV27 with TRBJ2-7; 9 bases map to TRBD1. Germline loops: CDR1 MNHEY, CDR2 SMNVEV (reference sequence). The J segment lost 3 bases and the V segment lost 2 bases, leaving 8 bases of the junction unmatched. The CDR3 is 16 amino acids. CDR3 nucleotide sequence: TGTGCCAGCAGTTTAAAGGGACAGGGTTCCTTCTACGAGCAGTACTTC. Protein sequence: CASSLKGQGSFYEQYF.

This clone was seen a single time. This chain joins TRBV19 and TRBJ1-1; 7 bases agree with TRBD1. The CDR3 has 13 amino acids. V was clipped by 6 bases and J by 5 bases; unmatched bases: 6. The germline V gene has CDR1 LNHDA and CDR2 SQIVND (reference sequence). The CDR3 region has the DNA TGTGCCAGTAGCTGGGACAGTAAAACTGAAGCTTTCTTT. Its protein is CASSWDSKTEAFF.

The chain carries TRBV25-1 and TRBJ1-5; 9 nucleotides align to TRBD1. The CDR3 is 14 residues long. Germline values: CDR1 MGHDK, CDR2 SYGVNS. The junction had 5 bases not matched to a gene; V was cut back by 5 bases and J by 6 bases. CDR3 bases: TGTGCCAGCAGTCCACAGGGGGCGTCTCAGCCCCAGCATTTT. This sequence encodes CASSPQGASQPQHF.

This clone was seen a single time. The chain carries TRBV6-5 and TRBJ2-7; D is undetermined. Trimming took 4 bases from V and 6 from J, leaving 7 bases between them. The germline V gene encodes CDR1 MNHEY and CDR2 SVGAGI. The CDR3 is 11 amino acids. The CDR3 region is CASSLGPEQYF. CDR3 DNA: TGTGCCAGCAGTTTGGGCCCCGAGCAGTACTTC.

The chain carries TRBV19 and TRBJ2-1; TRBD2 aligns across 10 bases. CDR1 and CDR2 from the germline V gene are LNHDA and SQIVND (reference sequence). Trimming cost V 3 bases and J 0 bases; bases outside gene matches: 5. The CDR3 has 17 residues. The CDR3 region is CASSMRASGGSYNEQFF. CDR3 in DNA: TGTGCCAGTAGTATGAGGGCTAGCGGGGGCTCCTACAATGAGCAGTTCTTC. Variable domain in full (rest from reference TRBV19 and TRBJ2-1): DGGITQSPKYLFRKEGQNVTLSCEQNLNHDAMYWYRQDPGQGLRLIYYSQIVNDFQKGDIAEGYSVSREKKESFPLTVTSAQKNPTAFYLCASSMRASGGSYNEQFFGPGTRLTVL.

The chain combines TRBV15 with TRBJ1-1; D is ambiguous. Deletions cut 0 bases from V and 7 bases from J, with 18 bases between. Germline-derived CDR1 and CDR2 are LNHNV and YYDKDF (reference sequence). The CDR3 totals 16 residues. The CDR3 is CATSRDIRALNGEAFF. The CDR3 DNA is TGTGCCACCAGCAGAGATATTAGGGCGCTGAATGGTGAAGCTTTCTTT.

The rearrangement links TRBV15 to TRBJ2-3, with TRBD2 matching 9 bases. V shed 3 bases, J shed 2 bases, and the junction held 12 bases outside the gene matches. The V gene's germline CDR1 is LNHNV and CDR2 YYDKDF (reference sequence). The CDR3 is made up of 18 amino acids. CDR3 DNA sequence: TGTGCCACCAGCAGGGCCGGGGCTAGCGGGACGTTCACAGATACGCAGTATTTT. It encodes CATSRAGASGTFTDTQYF. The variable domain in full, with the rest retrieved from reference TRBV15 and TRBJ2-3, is DAMVIQNPRYQVTQFGKPVTLSCSQTLNHNVMYWYQQKSSQAPKLLFHYYDKDFNNEADTPDNFQSRRPNTSFCFLDIRSPGLGDTAMYLCATSRAGASGTFTDTQYFGPGTRLTVL.

The CDR3 loop is CASSCQVHNEKLFF. DNA of the CDR3: TGTGCCAGCAGTTGTCAGGTGCATAATGAAAAACTGTTTTTT. This chain uses TRBV21-1 with TRBJ1-4; TRBD1, the table's D call, lacks a check against the DNA. TRBV21-1 is shown as a pseudogene. The CDR3 loop spans 14 amino acids.